The clone carrying this TCR beta chain was found once. Reverse transcription of roughly 0.45 to 1 ug RNA used random hexamers. Each CDR3 protein gets one entry after TCRdb re-called the immunoSEQ multiplex PCR reads with MiXCR. The repertoire holds about 77,000 distinct CDR3 sequences, with approximately 94% as singletons. This record comes from a study of CD8 T cells in Susac syndrome. The germline V gene has CDR1 MNHEY and CDR2 SVGEGT. The CDR3 runs to 15 residues. V lost 8 bases and J lost 1, with 15 bases in between. The sequenced sample consisted of CD4+ T cells from PBMCs. The clonotype comes from a human donor with Susac syndrome. The chain links TRBV6-2 or TRBV6-3 to TRBJ2-4; weak D call: TRBD1 (6 bases). The CDR3 spells CASQDSPTAKNIQYF. The CDR3 bases are TGTGCCAGCCAGGACAGCCCAACCGCCAAAAACATTCAGTACTTC.